Reported below is one T cell receptor beta chain. The antigen remains unidentified. The data are from a study of T cell responses to AZD1222 COVID-19 vaccine. Study context: Samples with a second dose at about 4 or about 12 weeks were pooled together.

The study, taken as a whole, reports: As reported, nearly half of all spike-specific TCRs target variant regions that are unmutated. Regions 160-218 and 743-854 held dominance among vaccine-associated CD4 TCRs, which spanned spike. Repertoire sampling was restricted to post-peak T cell response timepoints.

The data were produced by immunoSEQ multiplex PCR, yet TCRdb's version contains in-frame clones alone and is incomplete. The sample shows around 200,000 clones, more than 80% of them seen only once. Here the sequenced sample was peripheral blood, taken on day 0 of AZD1222 vaccination. The TCR comes from an adult in good health.

The CDR3 coding sequence is TGTGCCAGCAGCGTAGCGCCAGCGAGCTCTGGAAACACCATATATTTT. Amino acid sequence: CASSVAPASSGNTIYF. The V and J genes are TRBV9 and TRBJ1-3; D unresolved. In germline, CDR1 is SGDLS, CDR2 YYNGEE. The CDR3 totals 16 residues. Trimming removed 0 bases at V and 0 bases at J, with 10 bases between. Based on the CDR3 plus reference TRBV9 and TRBJ1-3, the full variable domain is DSGVTQTPKHLITATGQRVTLRCSPRSGDLSVYWYQQSLDQGLQFLIQYYNGEERAKGNILERFSAQQFPDLHSELNLSSLELGDSALYFCASSVAPASSGNTIYFGEGSWLTVV.